This record concerns one T cell receptor (beta chain) sequence. Its antigen is not known. This specimen belongs to a study of long-term antiretroviral therapy in people with HIV. The study, taken as a whole, reports: Although diversity increased after ART, it remained lower than in transplant donor controls.

Sequencing used immunoSEQ v3.0 at survey level. Each sample had sequencing targeting about 40,000-50,000 T-cell genomes. Sequencing used immunoSEQ multiplex PCR; TCRdb keeps in-frame clones, though not all of them. The sample gives some 26,000 clones, 75% to 85% of which show up once; 11% to 15% is in the top ten. Donors needed at least one pre-ART PBMC sample plus at least two post-ART samples. Germline V gene sequence: CDR1 MDHEN, CDR2 SYDVKM. CDR3 length equals 16 residues. V was shortened by 1 base and J by 4 bases, with 16 bases between the two germline ends. The source material was unsorted PBMCs, sampled 2.9 years after starting antiretroviral therapy. This chain joins TRBV28 and TRBJ1-1, with D perhaps matching TRBD1 (6 bases). The sequence was collected from a man aged 50-60 years with HIV. DNA for the CDR3: TGTGCCAGCAGTTTATACCCAGGGGCGCGAGGCACTGAAGCTTTCTTT. Translating it yields CASSLYPGARGTEAFF.